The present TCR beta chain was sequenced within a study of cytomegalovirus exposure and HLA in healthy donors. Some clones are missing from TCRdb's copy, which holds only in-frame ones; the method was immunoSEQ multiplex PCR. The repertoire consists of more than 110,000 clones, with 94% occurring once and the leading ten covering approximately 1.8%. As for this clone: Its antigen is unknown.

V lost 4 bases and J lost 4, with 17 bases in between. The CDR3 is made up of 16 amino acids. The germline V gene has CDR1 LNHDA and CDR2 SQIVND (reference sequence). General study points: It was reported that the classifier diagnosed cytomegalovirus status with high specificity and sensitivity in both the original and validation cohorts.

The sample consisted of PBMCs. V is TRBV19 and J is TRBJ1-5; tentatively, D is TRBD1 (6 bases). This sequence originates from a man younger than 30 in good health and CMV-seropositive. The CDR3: CASSNTGLSANQPQHF. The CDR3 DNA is TGTGCCAGTAGTAATACAGGGCTATCAGCGAATCAGCCCCAGCATTTT.